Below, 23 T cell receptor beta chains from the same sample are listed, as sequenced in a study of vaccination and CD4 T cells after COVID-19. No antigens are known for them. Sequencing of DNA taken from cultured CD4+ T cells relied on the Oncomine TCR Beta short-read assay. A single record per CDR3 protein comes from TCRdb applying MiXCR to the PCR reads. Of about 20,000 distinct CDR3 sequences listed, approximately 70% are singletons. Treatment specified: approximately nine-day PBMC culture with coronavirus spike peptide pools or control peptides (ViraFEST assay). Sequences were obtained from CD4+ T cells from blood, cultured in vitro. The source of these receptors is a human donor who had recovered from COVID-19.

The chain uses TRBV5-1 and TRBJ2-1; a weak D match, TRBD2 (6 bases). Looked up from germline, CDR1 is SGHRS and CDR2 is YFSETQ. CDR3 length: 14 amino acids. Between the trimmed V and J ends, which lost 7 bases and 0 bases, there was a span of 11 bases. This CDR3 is CASSTRNSYNEQFF. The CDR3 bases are TGCGCCAGCTCGACTAGAAACTCCTACAATGAGCAGTTCTTC.

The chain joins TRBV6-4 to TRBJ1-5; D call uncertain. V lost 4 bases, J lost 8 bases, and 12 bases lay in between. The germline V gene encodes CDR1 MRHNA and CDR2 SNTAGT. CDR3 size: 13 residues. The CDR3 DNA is TGTGCCAGCAGTGCCAACGTTGGAGAGCCCCAGCATTTT. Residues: CASSANVGEPQHF.

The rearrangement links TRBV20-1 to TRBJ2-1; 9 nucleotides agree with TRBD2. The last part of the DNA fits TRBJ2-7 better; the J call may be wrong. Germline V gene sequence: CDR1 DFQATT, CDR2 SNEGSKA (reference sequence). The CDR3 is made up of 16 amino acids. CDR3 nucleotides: TGCAGTGCTAGAGATCTGATCCTAGCGGGATCCTACGAGCAGTACTTC. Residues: CSARDLILAGSYEQYF.

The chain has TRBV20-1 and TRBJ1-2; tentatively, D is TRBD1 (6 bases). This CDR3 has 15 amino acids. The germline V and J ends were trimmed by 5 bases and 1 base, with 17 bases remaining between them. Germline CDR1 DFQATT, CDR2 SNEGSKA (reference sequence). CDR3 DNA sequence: TGCAGTGCTGTCTCACAGGGAGGAGATAACTATGGCTACACCTTC. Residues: CSAVSQGGDNYGYTF.

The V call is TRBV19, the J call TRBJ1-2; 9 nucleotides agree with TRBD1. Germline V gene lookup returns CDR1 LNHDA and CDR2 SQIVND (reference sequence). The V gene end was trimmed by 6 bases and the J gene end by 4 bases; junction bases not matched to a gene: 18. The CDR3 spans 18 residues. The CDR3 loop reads CASSSGRGQGLRGYGYTF. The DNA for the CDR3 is TGTGCCAGTAGCTCCGGTAGGGGACAGGGATTACGGGGCTATGGCTACACCTTC.

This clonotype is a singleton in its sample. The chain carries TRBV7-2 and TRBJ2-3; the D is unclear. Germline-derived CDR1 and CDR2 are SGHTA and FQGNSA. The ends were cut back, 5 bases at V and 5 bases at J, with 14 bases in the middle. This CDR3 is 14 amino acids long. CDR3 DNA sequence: TGTGCCAGCAGCCTAAAGACGTATGGAGATACGCAGTATTTT. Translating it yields CASSLKTYGDTQYF.

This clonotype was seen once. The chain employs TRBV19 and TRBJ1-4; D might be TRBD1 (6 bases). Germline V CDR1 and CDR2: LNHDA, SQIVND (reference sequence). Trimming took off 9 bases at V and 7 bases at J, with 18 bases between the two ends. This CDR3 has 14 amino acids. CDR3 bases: TGTGCCAGCCAACCCGGGACACAGATTGAAAAACTGTTTTTT. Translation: CASQPGTQIEKLFF. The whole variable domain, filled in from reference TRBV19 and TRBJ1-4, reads DGGITQSPKYLFRKEGQNVTLSCEQNLNHDAMYWYRQDPGQGLRLIYYSQIVNDFQKGDIAEGYSVSREKKESFPLTVTSAQKNPTAFYLCASQPGTQIEKLFFGSGTQLSVL.

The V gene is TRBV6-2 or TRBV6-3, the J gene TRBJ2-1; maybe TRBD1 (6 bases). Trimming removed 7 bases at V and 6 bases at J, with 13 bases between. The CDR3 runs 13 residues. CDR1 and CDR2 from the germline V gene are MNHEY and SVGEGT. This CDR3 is CASISGVPNEQFF. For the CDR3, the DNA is TGTGCCAGCATCTCAGGGGTTCCCAATGAGCAGTTCTTC.

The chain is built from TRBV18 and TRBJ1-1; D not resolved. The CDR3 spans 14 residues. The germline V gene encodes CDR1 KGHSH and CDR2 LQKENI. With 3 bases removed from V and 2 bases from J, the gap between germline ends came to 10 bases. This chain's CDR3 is CASSPSPVNTEAFF. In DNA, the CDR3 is TGTGCCAGCTCACCTTCTCCGGTTAACACTGAAGCTTTCTTT.

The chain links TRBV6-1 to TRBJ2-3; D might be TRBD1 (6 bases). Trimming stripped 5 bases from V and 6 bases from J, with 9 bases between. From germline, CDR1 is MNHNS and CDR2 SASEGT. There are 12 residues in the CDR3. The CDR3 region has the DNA TGTGCCAGCAGTCCGGGACACGATACGCAGTATTTT. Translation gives CASSPGHDTQYF.

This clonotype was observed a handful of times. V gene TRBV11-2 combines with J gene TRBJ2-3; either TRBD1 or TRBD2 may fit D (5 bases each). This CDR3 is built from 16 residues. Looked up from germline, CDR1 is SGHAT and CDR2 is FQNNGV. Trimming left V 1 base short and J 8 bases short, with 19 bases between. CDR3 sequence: CASSLAPFAGAGTQYF. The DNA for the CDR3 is TGTGCCAGCAGCTTAGCACCCTTCGCCGGGGCCGGTACGCAGTATTTT.

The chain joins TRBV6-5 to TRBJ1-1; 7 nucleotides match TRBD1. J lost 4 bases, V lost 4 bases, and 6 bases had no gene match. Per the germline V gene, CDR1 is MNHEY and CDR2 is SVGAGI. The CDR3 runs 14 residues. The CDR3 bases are TGTGCCAGCAGTTCCACAGGGGTGCTCACTGAAGCTTTCTTT. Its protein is CASSSTGVLTEAFF.

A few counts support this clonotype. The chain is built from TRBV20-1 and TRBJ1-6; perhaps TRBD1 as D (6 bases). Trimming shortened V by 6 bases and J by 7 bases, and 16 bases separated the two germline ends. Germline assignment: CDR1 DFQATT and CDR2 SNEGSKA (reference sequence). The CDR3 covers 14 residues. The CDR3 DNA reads TGCAGTGCGAAGACAGGATTGGAAAATTCACCCCTCCACTTT. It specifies CSAKTGLENSPLHF.

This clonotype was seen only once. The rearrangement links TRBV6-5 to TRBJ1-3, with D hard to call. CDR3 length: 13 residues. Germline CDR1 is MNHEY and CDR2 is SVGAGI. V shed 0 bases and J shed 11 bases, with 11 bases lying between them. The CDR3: CASSYSSPGAIYF. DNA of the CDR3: TGTGCCAGCAGTTACTCAAGCCCTGGAGCCATATATTTT.

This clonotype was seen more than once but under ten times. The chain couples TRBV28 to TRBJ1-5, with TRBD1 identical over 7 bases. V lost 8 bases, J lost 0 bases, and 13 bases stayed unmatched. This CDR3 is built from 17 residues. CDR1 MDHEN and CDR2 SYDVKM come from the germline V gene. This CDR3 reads CASGRAGTAYSNQPQHF. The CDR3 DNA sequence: TGTGCCAGCGGCAGGGCCGGGACAGCATATAGCAATCAGCCCCAGCATTTT. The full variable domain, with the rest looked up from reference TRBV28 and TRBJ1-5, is DVKVTQSSRYLVKRTGEKVFLECVQDMDHENMFWYRQDPGLGLRLIYFSYDVKMKEKGDIPEGYSVSREKKERFSLILESASTNQTSMYLCASGRAGTAYSNQPQHFGDGTRLSIL.

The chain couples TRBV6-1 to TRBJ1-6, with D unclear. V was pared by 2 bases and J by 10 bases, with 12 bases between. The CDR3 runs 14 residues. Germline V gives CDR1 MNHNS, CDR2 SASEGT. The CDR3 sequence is CASSERGKGSPLHF. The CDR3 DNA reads TGTGCCAGCAGTGAACGGGGAAAAGGATCACCCCTCCACTTT.

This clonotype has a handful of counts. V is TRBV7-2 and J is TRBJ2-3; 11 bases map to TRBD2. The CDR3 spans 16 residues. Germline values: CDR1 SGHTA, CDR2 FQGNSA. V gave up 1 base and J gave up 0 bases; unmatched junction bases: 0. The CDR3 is CASSLGLAGSTDTQYF. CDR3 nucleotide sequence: TGTGCCAGCAGCTTAGGACTAGCGGGGAGCACAGATACGCAGTATTTT.

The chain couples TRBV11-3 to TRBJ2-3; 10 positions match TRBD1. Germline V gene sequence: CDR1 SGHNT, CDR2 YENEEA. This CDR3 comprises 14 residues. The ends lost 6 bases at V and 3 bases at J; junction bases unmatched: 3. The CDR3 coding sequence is TGTGCCAGCAGAAAGGGACAGGGGACAGATACGCAGTATTTT. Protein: CASRKGQGTDTQYF.

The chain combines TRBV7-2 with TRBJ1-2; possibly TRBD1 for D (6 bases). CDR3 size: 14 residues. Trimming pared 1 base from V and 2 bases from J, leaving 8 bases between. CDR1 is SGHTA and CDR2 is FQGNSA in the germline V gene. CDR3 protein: CASSLGQGNYGYTF. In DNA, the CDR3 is TGTGCCAGCAGCTTAGGTCAGGGGAACTATGGCTACACCTTC.

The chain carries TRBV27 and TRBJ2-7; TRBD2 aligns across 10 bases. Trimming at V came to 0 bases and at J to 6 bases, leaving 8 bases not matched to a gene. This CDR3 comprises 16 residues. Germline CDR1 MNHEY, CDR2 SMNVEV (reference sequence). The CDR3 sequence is CASSLSEGTSAGEQYF. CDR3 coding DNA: TGTGCCAGCAGTTTATCGGAAGGGACTAGCGCGGGCGAGCAGTACTTC.

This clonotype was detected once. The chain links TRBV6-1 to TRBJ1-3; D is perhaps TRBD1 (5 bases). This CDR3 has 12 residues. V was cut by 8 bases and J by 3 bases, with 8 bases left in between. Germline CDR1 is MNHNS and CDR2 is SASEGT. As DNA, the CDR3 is TGTGCCAGCTGGGACCTTGGAAACACCATATATTTT. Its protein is CASWDLGNTIYF.

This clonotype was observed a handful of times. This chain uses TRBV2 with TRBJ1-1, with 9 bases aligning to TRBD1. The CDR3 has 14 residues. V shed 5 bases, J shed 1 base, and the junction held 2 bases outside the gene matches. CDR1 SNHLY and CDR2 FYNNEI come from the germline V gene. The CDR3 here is CASSSDRGNTEAFF. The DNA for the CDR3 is TGTGCCAGCAGTTCGGACAGGGGGAACACTGAAGCTTTCTTT.

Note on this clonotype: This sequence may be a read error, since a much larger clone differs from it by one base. CDR3 protein: CASGLGGRIDTQYF. CDR3 coding DNA: TGTGCCAGCGGCTTGGGGGGCAGGATAGATACGCAGTATTTT. The rearrangement links TRBV5-4 to TRBJ2-3, with D perhaps given as TRBD1 or TRBD2 (6 bases each). Germline assignment: CDR1 SGHNT and CDR2 YYREEE (reference sequence). This CDR3 comprises 14 residues.